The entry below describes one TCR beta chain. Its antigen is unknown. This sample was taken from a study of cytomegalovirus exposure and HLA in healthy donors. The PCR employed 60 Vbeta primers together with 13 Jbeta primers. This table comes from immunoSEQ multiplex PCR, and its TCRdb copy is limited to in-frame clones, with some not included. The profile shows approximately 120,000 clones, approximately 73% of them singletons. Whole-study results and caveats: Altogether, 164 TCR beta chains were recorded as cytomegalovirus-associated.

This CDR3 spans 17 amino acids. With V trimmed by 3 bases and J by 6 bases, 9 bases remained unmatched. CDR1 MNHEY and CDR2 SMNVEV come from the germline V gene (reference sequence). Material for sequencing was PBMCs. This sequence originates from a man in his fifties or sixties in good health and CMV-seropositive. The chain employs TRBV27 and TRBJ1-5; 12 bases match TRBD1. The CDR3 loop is CASSLGRGQGAIQPQHF. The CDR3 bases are TGTGCCAGCAGTTTGGGTAGGGGACAGGGGGCAATTCAGCCCCAGCATTTT.